Below, 14 T cell receptor beta chains from the same sample are listed, as sequenced in a study of T cell changes during pregnancy in multiple sclerosis (dated by TCRdb to about 2019). The library was generated by the immunoSEQ multiplex PCR assay. TCRdb re-hosts the immuneACCESS table, in-frame sequences only. Its copies lack some clones; in the studies checked, an unresolved V gene accounts for under half of them, and the cause for the rest is not known. Across this sample there are more than 14,000 clones, with 65% to 90% seen only once. The top ten hold around 19% of the sample. This specimen consisted of CD8+ T cells from peripheral blood mononuclear cells, obtained in the first trimester of pregnancy. All receptors come from a female donor with multiple sclerosis, enrolled in a pregnancy study.

This chain connects TRBV30 to TRBJ1-2; D call uncertain. The CDR3 spans 13 residues. The V end lost 5 bases, the J end lost 5 bases, and 15 bases lay between the germline ends. Germline CDR1 GTSNPN, CDR2 SVGIG (reference sequence). The CDR3 sequence is CAWDIRSRYGYTF. DNA for the CDR3: TGTGCCTGGGACATTAGGTCCCGATATGGCTACACCTTC. Complete variable domain (other parts from reference TRBV30 and TRBJ1-2): SQTIHQWPATLVQPVGSPLSLECTVEGTSNPNLYWYRQAAGRGLQLLFYSVGIGQISSEVPQNLSASRPQDRQFILSSKKLLLSDSGFYLCAWDIRSRYGYTFGSGTRLTVV.

Details on this clone: This may come from a read error, since a much larger clone is one base off. The chain combines TRBV6-1 with TRBJ2-5; 7 bases map to TRBD2. Germline values: CDR1 MNHNS, CDR2 SASEGT. The V gene end was trimmed by 2 bases and the J gene end by 7 bases; junction bases not matched to a gene: 10. This CDR3 has 15 residues. CDR3 sequence reads: CASSELGDGGGTQYF. The CDR3 DNA is TGTGCCAGCAGTGAATTGGGGGATGGGGGGGGGACCCAGTACTTC.

V and J are TRBV6-1 and TRBJ2-7, with TRBD1 identical over 11 bases. This CDR3 is 15 amino acids long. J gave up 5 bases and V 2 bases, and 5 bases lay outside the gene matches. CDR1 MNHNS and CDR2 SASEGT come from the germline V gene. DNA for the CDR3: TGTGCCAGCAGTGAAACCGGGACAGGGGGGGACGAGCAGTACTTC. Its protein product is CASSETGTGGDEQYF.

J is TRBJ2-4 and V is TRBV4-1, with D tentatively TRBD1 (5 bases). Germline assignment: CDR1 MGHRA and CDR2 YSYEKL. CDR3 length: 16 residues. V lost 4 bases to trimming and J lost 8 bases, with 21 bases between them. CDR3 in DNA: TGCGCCAGCAGCCGTAAAGTAGGGGAAGGGTCAGACATTCAGTACTTC. This gives the protein CASSRKVGEGSDIQYF.

This clone was detected only once. The rearrangement uses TRBV9 and TRBJ1-5; D remains unclear. Germline lookup yields CDR1 SGDLS and CDR2 YYNGEE. This CDR3 has 14 amino acids. With 7 bases removed from V and 1 base from J, the gap between germline ends came to 12 bases. The CDR3 bases are TGTGCCAGCGGAGGGAGTCGGAGCAATCAGCCCCAGCATTTT. Its translation is CASGGSRSNQPQHF.

V is TRBV28 and J is TRBJ2-1; TRBD2 matches at 15 bases. CDR1 and CDR2 (germline): MDHEN, SYDVKM. The CDR3 runs 21 residues. The J segment lost 6 bases and the V segment lost 4 bases, leaving 19 bases of the junction unmatched. In DNA, the CDR3 is TGTGCCAGCAGTTCCAATCGGGACAGCCTTCGGACTAGCGGGAGGGCCAATGAGCAGTTCTTC. This encodes CASSSNRDSLRTSGRANEQFF.

The chain has TRBV7-3 and TRBJ2-2; 7 bases line up with TRBD1. V lost 0 bases, J lost 3 bases, and 7 bases stayed unmatched. Looked up from germline, CDR1 is SGHTA and CDR2 is FQGTGA. The CDR3 length is 17 residues. The CDR3: CASSLTDRSRDTGELFF. For the CDR3, the DNA is TGTGCCAGCAGCTTAACGGACAGGTCCCGGGACACCGGGGAGCTGTTTTTT.

V gene TRBV29-1 combines with J gene TRBJ1-2; TRBD1 matches at 12 bases. CDR3 length: 11 residues. Germline-derived CDR1 and CDR2 are SQVTM and ANQGSEA. V dropped 7 bases and J dropped 10; count of bases not matched to a gene: 4. This CDR3 is CSAGTGGAYTF. As DNA, the CDR3 is TGCAGCGCGGGGACAGGGGGCGCCTACACCTTC.

This chain joins TRBV28 and TRBJ1-4; D is ambiguous. Deletions cut 6 bases from V and 8 bases from J, with 16 bases between. From germline, CDR1 is MDHEN and CDR2 SYDVKM. The CDR3 consists of 14 residues. The CDR3 sequence is CASSENKLGEKLFF. CDR3 nucleotide sequence: TGTGCCAGCAGCGAGAACAAGCTCGGGGAAAAACTGTTTTTT.

V usage is TRBV10-3 and J usage is TRBJ1-2, with D maybe TRBD1 (5 bases). V shed 6 bases and J shed 1 base, with 15 bases lying between them. Per germline, CDR1 ENHRY and CDR2 SYGVKD. The CDR3 has 15 residues. CDR3 residues: CAIRTGTPDNYGYTF. CDR3 bases: TGTGCCATCAGAACCGGGACTCCAGATAACTATGGCTACACCTTC.

This sequence joins TRBV9 and TRBJ2-7, with D maybe TRBD2 (5 bases). Germline V gene sequence: CDR1 SGDLS, CDR2 YYNGEE. Trimming took 3 bases from V and 0 from J, leaving 10 bases between them. This CDR3 is built from 14 residues. As DNA, the CDR3 is TGTGCCAGCAGCGCGGAACTAGTCTCCTACGAGCAGTACTTC. Translated, it gives CASSAELVSYEQYF.

The V gene is TRBV7-9, the J gene TRBJ2-1; tentative D call: TRBD1 (6 bases). The CDR3 runs to 14 residues. Germline CDR1 and CDR2: SEHNR and FQNEAQ (reference sequence). Trimming removed 6 bases at V and 3 bases at J, with 12 bases between. Here the CDR3 reads CASSLDRNYNEQFF. The CDR3 DNA reads TGTGCCAGCAGTCTCGACAGGAACTACAATGAGCAGTTCTTC.

This chain joins TRBV7-2 and TRBJ2-1; 9 nucleotides line up with TRBD1. The length of the CDR3 is 16 residues. Per the germline V gene, CDR1 is SGHTA and CDR2 is FQGNSA. Germline trimming cut 2 bases from V and 4 bases from J; bases unmatched to any gene: 6. CDR3 DNA: TGTGCCAGCAGCTTATTCTCGGGACAGGGATACAATGAGCAGTTCTTC. It yields the protein CASSLFSGQGYNEQFF.

The V call is TRBV7-8, the J call TRBJ1-6, with D possibly TRBD1 on 5 matching bases. The V gene lost 2 bases and the J gene lost 0 bases, with 11 bases spanning the gap. The CDR3 has 17 amino acids. Germline CDR1 is SGHVS and CDR2 is FQNEAQ. The CDR3 region has the DNA TGTGCCAGCAGCTTAATCAGGGAGGACTCCTATAATTCACCCCTCCACTTT. It yields the protein CASSLIREDSYNSPLHF. The full variable domain, its missing parts supplied by reference TRBV7-8 and TRBJ1-6, is GAGVSQSPRYKVAKRGQDVALRCDPISGHVSLFWYQQALGQGPEFLTYFQNEAQLDKSGLPSDRFFAERPEGSVSTLKIQRTQQEDSAVYLCASSLIREDSYNSPLHFGNGTRLTVT.